These 9 T cell receptor beta chains came from one sample sequenced in a study of blood T cell repertoires in COVID-19. TCRdb's table, derived via immunoSEQ multiplex PCR, lists solely in-frame clones and lacks some. This sample has over 110,000 clones, with nearly 90% found just once. Specimen: peripheral blood. Receptors originate from a man between 65 and 80 years old with acute or convalescent COVID-19.

CDR3 sequence reads: CAIIHRKLCHSNQPQHF. CDR3 in DNA: TGTGCCATCATCCATCGAAAGCTATGCCATAGCAATCAGCCCCAGCATTTT. This chain links TRBV10-3 with TRBJ1-5; no firm D call. CDR1 ENHRY and CDR2 SYGVKD come from the germline V gene. The V end was cut by 7 bases, the J end by 0 bases, with 19 bases between. The CDR3 loop spans 17 amino acids.

The chain carries TRBV3-1 (or the pseudogene TRBV3-2) and TRBJ2-2; the match to TRBD2 covers 7 bases. The ends lost 0 bases at V and 1 base at J; junction bases unmatched: 2. The length of the CDR3 is 16 residues. Germline V CDR1 and CDR2: LGHDT, YNNKEL (reference sequence). The CDR3 sequence: CASSQEGTKNTGELFF. CDR3 nucleotide sequence: TGTGCCAGCAGCCAAGAAGGGACTAAGAACACCGGGGAGCTGTTTTTT.

The rearrangement joins TRBV9 to TRBJ1-1, with D possibly matching TRBD1 (6 bases). Germline V gene data show CDR1 as SGDLS and CDR2 as YYNGEE. Trimming shortened V by 2 bases and J by 3 bases, and 11 bases separated the two germline ends. The CDR3 extends over 14 amino acids. CDR3 residues: CASSVTGLDTEAFF. CDR3 DNA sequence: TGTGCCAGCAGCGTTACAGGGTTAGACACTGAAGCTTTCTTT.

This clone was counted a few times. This CDR3 reads CAAGGRADQVGELFF. CDR3 coding DNA: TGTGCCGCGGGAGGGAGGGCCGATCAGGTCGGGGAGCTGTTTTTT. The rearrangement joins TRBV28 to TRBJ2-2, with 9 bases aligning to TRBD2. The CDR3 is made up of 15 amino acids. Losses at the gene ends were 11 bases for V and 7 bases for J; bases not matched to a gene: 14. The germline V gene has CDR1 MDHEN and CDR2 SYDVKM.

V usage is TRBV5-4 and J usage is TRBJ1-2; 7 positions agree with TRBD1. Germline lookup yields CDR1 SGHNT and CDR2 YYREEE (reference sequence). V gave up 3 bases and J gave up 6 bases; unmatched junction bases: 8. The length of the CDR3 is 14 residues. CDR3 DNA: TGTGCCAGCAGCTGGACACAGGGGCGGGATGGCTACACCTTC. As protein: CASSWTQGRDGYTF.

V gene TRBV19 combines with J gene TRBJ1-1, with D perhaps matching TRBD1 (6 bases). Germline-derived CDR1 and CDR2 are LNHDA and SQIVND (reference sequence). Trimming removed 3 bases from V and 1 base from J, with 6 bases in between. The CDR3 is 13 residues long. CDR3 sequence: CASSMDRNTEAFF. CDR3 nucleotide sequence: TGTGCCAGTAGTATGGACAGGAACACTGAAGCTTTCTTT.

This clone appeared a few times. This rearrangement joins TRBV29-1 to TRBJ1-1; a weak D match, TRBD1 (5 bases). The CDR3 spans 11 residues. V shed 5 bases and J shed 9 bases, with 13 bases lying between them. Germline-derived CDR1 and CDR2 are SQVTM and ANQGSEA. CDR3 in amino acids: CSVRFQGQAFF. The CDR3, as DNA: TGCAGCGTTCGCTTTCAGGGCCAAGCTTTCTTT.

This chain connects TRBV3-1 (or the pseudogene TRBV3-2) to TRBJ1-1; 8 nucleotides agree with TRBD1. V lost 1 base and J lost 10; bases outside the gene matches: 5. The CDR3 is 13 residues long. CDR1 and CDR2 (germline): LGHDT, YNNKEL (reference sequence). CDR3 coding DNA: TGTGCCAGCAGCCAAGGACAGGGGTACCGAGCTTTCTTT. This gives the protein CASSQGQGYRAFF.

The V call is TRBV11-3, the J call TRBJ2-2; 9 positions match TRBD1. This CDR3 has 15 amino acids. Per the germline V gene, CDR1 is SGHNT and CDR2 is YENEEA. The junction had 6 bases not matched to a gene; V was cut back by 5 bases and J by 5 bases. This chain's CDR3 is CASSPGTGLTGELFF. For the CDR3, the DNA is TGTGCCAGCAGCCCCGGGACAGGGCTGACCGGGGAGCTGTTTTTT.